This TCR beta chain came from a study of cytomegalovirus exposure and HLA in healthy donors. Concerning this clone itself: Its antigen is undetermined.

It was with 60 Vbeta and 13 Jbeta primers that the PCR ran. TCRdb's table, derived via immunoSEQ multiplex PCR, lists solely in-frame clones and lacks some. This table has 150,000 to 200,000 clones, 70% to 90% appearing once. Findings of the study overall: Per a later analysis, HLA-associated TCR beta chains showed more clonal expansion than other, equally common TCR beta chains.

This receptor was taken from a woman aged 50 to 60 in good health and CMV-seronegative. The sequenced sample consisted of PBMCs.

The CDR3: CASSLGRRGQETQYF. The CDR3 DNA reads as TGTGCCAGCAGCTTAGGGAGGCGGGGGCAAGAGACCCAGTACTTC. The V and J genes are TRBV7-2 and TRBJ2-5; 7 bases line up with TRBD2. The CDR3 totals 15 residues. V lost 1 base, J lost 2 bases, and 4 bases stayed unmatched. Germline loops: CDR1 SGHTA, CDR2 FQGNSA. Based on the CDR3 plus reference TRBV7-2 and TRBJ2-5, the full variable domain is GAGVSQSPSNKVTEKGKDVELRCDPISGHTALYWYRQSLGQGLEFLIYFQGNSAPDKSGLPSDRFSAERTGGSVSTLTIQRTQQEDSAVYLCASSLGRRGQETQYFGPGTRLLVL.